The present T cell receptor (beta chain) was sequenced within a study of T cell repertoires in cytomegalovirus infection. Study information: CMV infection plus the matching HLA type was flagged by public TCR beta signatures. Points from the study as a whole: There were carriers of CMV plus the relevant HLA, and cumulative public TCR beta family frequency identified them.

One entry per CDR3 protein, called by TCRdb with MiXCR from the reads. The sample holds some 700,000 distinct CDR3 sequences, less than 40% seen once. Of note for this clonotype: The antigen remains undetermined.

Sequences were obtained from PBMCs. The TCR sequence derives from a human donor in good health (CMV status not recorded). Some clones in this sample may be carry-over from other donors' samples.

CDR3 coding DNA: TGCAGTGCGCCGACTTGGGACACCATGAACTATGGCTACACCTTC. It specifies CSAPTWDTMNYGYTF. The chain joins TRBV20-1 to TRBJ1-2, with D tentatively TRBD1 (6 bases). Germline V gives CDR1 DFQATT, CDR2 SNEGSKA (reference sequence). The CDR3 covers 15 residues. Trimming stripped 6 bases from V and 2 bases from J, with 19 bases between.